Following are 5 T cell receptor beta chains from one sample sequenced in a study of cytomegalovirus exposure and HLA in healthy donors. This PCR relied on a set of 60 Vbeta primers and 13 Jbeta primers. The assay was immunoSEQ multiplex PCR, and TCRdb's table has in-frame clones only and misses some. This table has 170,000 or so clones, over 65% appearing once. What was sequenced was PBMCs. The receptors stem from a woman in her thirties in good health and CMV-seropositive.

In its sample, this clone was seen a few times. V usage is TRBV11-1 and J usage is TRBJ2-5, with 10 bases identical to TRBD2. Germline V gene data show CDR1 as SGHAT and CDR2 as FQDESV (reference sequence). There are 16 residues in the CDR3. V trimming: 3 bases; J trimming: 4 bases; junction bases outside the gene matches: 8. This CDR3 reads CASSFLAGGRGETQYF. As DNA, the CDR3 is TGTGCCAGCAGCTTTTTAGCGGGAGGCCGGGGAGAGACCCAGTACTTC.

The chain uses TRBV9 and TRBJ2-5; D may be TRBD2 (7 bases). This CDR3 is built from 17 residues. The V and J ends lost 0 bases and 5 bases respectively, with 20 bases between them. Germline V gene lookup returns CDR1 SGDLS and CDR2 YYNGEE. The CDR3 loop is CASSVGVSGRGGETQYF. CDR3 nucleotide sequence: TGTGCCAGCAGCGTAGGTGTATCTGGCAGGGGAGGGGAGACCCAGTACTTC.

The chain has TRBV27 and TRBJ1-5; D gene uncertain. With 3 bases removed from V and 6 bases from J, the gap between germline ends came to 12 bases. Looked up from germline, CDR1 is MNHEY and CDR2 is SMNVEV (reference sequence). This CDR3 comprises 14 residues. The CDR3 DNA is TGTGCCAGCAGTTTTCGGGGAGATGGTCAGCCCCAGCATTTT. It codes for CASSFRGDGQPQHF.

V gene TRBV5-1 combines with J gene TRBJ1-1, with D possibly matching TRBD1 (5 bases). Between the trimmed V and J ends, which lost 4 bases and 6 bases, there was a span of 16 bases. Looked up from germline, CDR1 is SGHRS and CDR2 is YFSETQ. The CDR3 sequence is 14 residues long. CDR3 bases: TGCGCCAGCAGCGTAACCCAGGGAGGCGCTGAAGCTTTCTTT. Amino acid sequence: CASSVTQGGAEAFF.

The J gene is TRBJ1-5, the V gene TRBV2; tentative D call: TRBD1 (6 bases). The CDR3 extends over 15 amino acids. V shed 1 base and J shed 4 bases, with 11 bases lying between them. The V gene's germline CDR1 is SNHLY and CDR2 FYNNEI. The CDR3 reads CASSEEGVWNQPQHF. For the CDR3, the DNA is TGTGCCAGCAGTGAAGAGGGGGTCTGGAATCAGCCCCAGCATTTT.